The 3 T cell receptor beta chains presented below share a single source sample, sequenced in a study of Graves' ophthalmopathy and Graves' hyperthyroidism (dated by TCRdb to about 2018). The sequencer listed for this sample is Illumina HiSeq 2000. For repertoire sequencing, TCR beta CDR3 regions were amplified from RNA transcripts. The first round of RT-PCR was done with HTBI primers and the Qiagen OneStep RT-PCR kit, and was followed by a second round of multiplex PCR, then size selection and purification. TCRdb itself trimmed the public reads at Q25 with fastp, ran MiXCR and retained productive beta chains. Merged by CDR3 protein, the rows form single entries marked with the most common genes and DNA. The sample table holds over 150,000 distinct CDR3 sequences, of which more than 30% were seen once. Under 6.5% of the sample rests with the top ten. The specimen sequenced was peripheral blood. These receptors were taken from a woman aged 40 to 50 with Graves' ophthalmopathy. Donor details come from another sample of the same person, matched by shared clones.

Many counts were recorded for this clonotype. The CDR3: CASSERVPGNTIYF. The CDR3 DNA reads as TGTGCCAGCAGTGAACGGGTTCCTGGAAACACCATATATTTT. The rearrangement links TRBV6-1 to TRBJ1-3; D is ambiguous. CDR3 length: 14 amino acids. Trimming removed 2 bases at V and 2 bases at J, with 7 bases between. Germline CDR1 reads MNHNS; CDR2 reads SASEGT.

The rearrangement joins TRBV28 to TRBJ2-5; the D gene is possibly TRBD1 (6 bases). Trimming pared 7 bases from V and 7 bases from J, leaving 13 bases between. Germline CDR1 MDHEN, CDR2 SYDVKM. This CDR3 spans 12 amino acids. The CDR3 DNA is TGTGCCAGCAAAACAGGGAAAGGGACCCAGTACTTC. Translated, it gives CASKTGKGTQYF.

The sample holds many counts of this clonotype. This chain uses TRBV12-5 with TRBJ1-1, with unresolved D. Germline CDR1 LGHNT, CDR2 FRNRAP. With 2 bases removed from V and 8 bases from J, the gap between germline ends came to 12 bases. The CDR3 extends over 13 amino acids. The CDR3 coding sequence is TGTGCTAGTGGTTTGTCGACATCGGGGGAAGCTTTCTTT. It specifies CASGLSTSGEAFF.